Each of the 22 T cell receptor beta chains below was sequenced from the same sample in a study of T cells after yellow fever vaccination. TCRdb redid the calling of the 5' RACE reads with MiXCR, one entry per CDR3 protein. The sample includes 250,000 to 400,000 distinct CDR3 sequences, approximately 4% seen only once; the top ten take 20% to 25%. The source material was PBMCs, sampled 5 days after the yellow fever booster vaccination. The source is a man between 18 and 35 years old who received the YFV17D yellow fever vaccine.

The V call is TRBV29-1, the J call TRBJ2-4; D gene unclear. Germline V lookup: CDR1 SQVTM, CDR2 ANQGSEA. The CDR3 is 14 amino acids. V was shortened by 0 bases and J by 1 base, with 7 bases between the two germline ends. In DNA, the CDR3 is TGCAGCGTTGAAGATCTCGGTGCCAAAAACATTCAGTACTTC. This translates into CSVEDLGAKNIQYF.

A few counts support this clonotype. This chain connects TRBV7-3 to TRBJ1-2; TRBD1 matches 9 bases. This CDR3 region has 15 residues. The ends lost 5 bases at V and 5 bases at J; junction bases unmatched: 9. Germline V gives CDR1 SGHTA, CDR2 FQGTGA. CDR3 DNA sequence: TGTGCCAGCAGCCCGGACAGGGGAAAGGGGTATGGCTACACCTTC. Amino acids: CASSPDRGKGYGYTF.

This clonotype has a handful of counts. This chain connects TRBV5-1 to TRBJ1-2, with D uncertain. V shed 4 bases and J shed 4 bases, with 17 bases lying between them. CDR3 length: 15 residues. Germline V CDR1 and CDR2: SGHRS, YFSETQ. As DNA, the CDR3 is TGCGCCAGCAGCCCGGCAAGGCTTACCTCCTATGGCTACACCTTC. Translation: CASSPARLTSYGYTF.

The chain has TRBV6-5 and TRBJ1-5; maybe TRBD1 (6 bases). CDR3 size: 15 residues. V was pared by 3 bases and J by 3 bases, with 12 bases between. Looked up from germline, CDR1 is MNHEY and CDR2 is SVGAGI. DNA for the CDR3: TGTGCCAGCAGTTATACGGGACACATCAATCAGCCCCAGCATTTT. Residues: CASSYTGHINQPQHF.

This clonotype occurred a few times. The J gene is TRBJ1-5, the V gene TRBV27; tentatively, D is TRBD1 (5 bases). The CDR3 sequence is 15 residues long. Looked up from germline, CDR1 is MNHEY and CDR2 is SMNVEV (reference sequence). Trimming left V 2 bases short and J 2 bases short, with 10 bases between. The CDR3 is CASSLIGVGNQPQHF. CDR3 coding DNA: TGTGCCAGCAGTTTAATAGGGGTGGGCAATCAGCCCCAGCATTTT.

This clonotype was detected only a few times. The rearrangement joins TRBV20-1 to TRBJ1-6; 11 bases are a match to TRBD1. CDR1 and CDR2 from the germline V gene are DFQATT and SNEGSKA (reference sequence). The trim removed 1 base at V and 2 bases at J, leaving 16 bases unmatched. CDR3 size: 21 residues. CDR3 bases: TGCAGTGCTAGAGGAATTCGGTCCGGGACAGGGGGTCAGCCCTATAATTCACCCCTCCACTTT. It is translated as CSARGIRSGTGGQPYNSPLHF.

There are many counts of this clonotype. This chain uses TRBV7-9 with TRBJ2-3; D gene ambiguous. The length of the CDR3 is 13 residues. Germline V CDR1 and CDR2: SEHNR, FQNEAQ (reference sequence). Deletions cut 5 bases from V and 4 bases from J, with 10 bases between. CDR3 in DNA: TGTGCCAGCAGCCCGGCACCCGCAGATACGCAGTATTTT. Translation: CASSPAPADTQYF.

This rearrangement joins TRBV9 to TRBJ2-7; 7 nucleotides align to TRBD2. CDR3 size: 15 residues. Germline CDR1 SGDLS, CDR2 YYNGEE. V was pared by 3 bases and J by 2 bases, with 8 bases of the junction left unmatched. The CDR3 reads CASSGGGTATYEQYF. The CDR3 nucleotides are TGTGCCAGCAGCGGGGGGGGGACGGCTACCTACGAGCAGTACTTC.

This clonotype was seen at least ten times. A much larger clone differs by one base, so this may be a read error. The chain joins TRBV7-9 to TRBJ2-3, with D hard to call. V was pared by 3 bases and J by 2 bases, with 3 bases between. The CDR3 has 12 amino acids. Germline CDR1 reads SEHNR; CDR2 reads FQNEAQ (reference sequence). The CDR3 coding sequence is TGTGCCAGCAGCTTTATCACAGATACGCAGTATTTT. It codes for CASSFITDTQYF.

The chain's CDR3 is CASSPGDYGATQYF. Written as DNA, the CDR3 is TGTGCCAGCAGCCCGGGGGACTACGGCGCGACCCAGTACTTC. The chain is built from TRBV5-4 and TRBJ2-5, with 7 bases lining up with TRBD2. Germline trimming cut 4 bases from V and 7 bases from J; bases unmatched to any gene: 10. This CDR3 is built from 14 residues. Per the germline V gene, CDR1 is SGHNT and CDR2 is YYREEE (reference sequence). Full variable domain (outside the CDR3, taken from reference TRBV5-4 and TRBJ2-5): ETGVTQSPTHLIKTRGQQVTLRCSSQSGHNTVSWYQQALGQGPQFIFQYYREEENGRGNFPPRFSGLQFPNYSSELNVNALELDDSALYLCASSPGDYGATQYFGPGTRLLVL.

The chain couples TRBV5-6 to TRBJ1-1; D is undetermined. Germline V gene data show CDR1 as SGHDT and CDR2 as YYEEEE. Trimming shortened V by 2 bases and J by 4 bases, and 12 bases separated the two germline ends. This CDR3 contains 14 residues. The DNA of the CDR3 is TGTGCCAGCAGCTTCCGCGAGTTGGGCACTGAAGCTTTCTTT. Translated: CASSFRELGTEAFF. Full variable domain (outside the CDR3, taken from reference TRBV5-6 and TRBJ1-1): DAGVTQSPTHLIKTRGQQVTLRCSPKSGHDTVSWYQQALGQGPQFIFQYYEEEERQRGNFPDRFSGHQFPNYSSELNVNALLLGDSALYLCASSFRELGTEAFFGQGTRLTVV.

The V gene is TRBV5-6, the J gene TRBJ2-1; possibly TRBD2 for D (6 bases). Germline V gives CDR1 SGHDT, CDR2 YYEEEE. The CDR3 has 15 amino acids. V was cut by 5 bases and J by 2 bases, with 14 bases left in between. CDR3 DNA: TGTGCCAGCAGTCCGGTGGGGGGACCCTACAATGAGCAGTTCTTC. Translated: CASSPVGGPYNEQFF.

The chain combines TRBV18 with TRBJ1-2; D perhaps matches TRBD1 (5 bases). V dropped 3 bases and J dropped 3 bases, with 20 bases sitting between them. CDR3 size: 17 residues. Germline-derived CDR1 and CDR2 are KGHSH and LQKENI. The CDR3 is CASSPRGEGPGYYGYTF. In nucleotides, the CDR3 is TGTGCCAGCTCACCGCGGGGGGAGGGACCAGGCTACTATGGCTACACCTTC.

The J gene is TRBJ2-6, the V gene TRBV7-9; 8 bases are shared with TRBD2. The CDR3 length is 18 residues. Germline-derived CDR1 and CDR2 are SEHNR and FQNEAQ (reference sequence). V was clipped by 5 bases and J by 0 bases; unmatched bases: 9. The CDR3 is CASSPRGGLDSGANVLTF. The CDR3 DNA follows: TGTGCCAGCAGCCCCCGGGGGGGGTTGGACTCTGGGGCCAACGTCCTGACTTTC.

This rearrangement joins TRBV2 to TRBJ2-1; 8 bases are a match to TRBD1. The V gene end was trimmed by 6 bases and the J gene end by 0 bases; junction bases not matched to a gene: 7. Germline loops: CDR1 SNHLY, CDR2 FYNNEI. There are 16 residues in the CDR3. This CDR3 is CASRSGTGSSYNEQFF. Here the CDR3 DNA reads TGTGCCAGCAGGTCCGGGACAGGTTCCTCCTACAATGAGCAGTTCTTC.

This chain uses TRBV5-6 with TRBJ1-2; tentatively, D is TRBD1 (5 bases). Trimming removed 0 bases at V and 8 bases at J, with 14 bases between. This CDR3 contains 14 residues. Germline lookup yields CDR1 SGHDT and CDR2 YYEEEE. This chain's CDR3 is CASSLVWQGEGYTF. The CDR3 DNA follows: TGTGCCAGCAGCTTGGTTTGGCAGGGTGAAGGCTACACCTTC.

The chain recombines TRBV20-1 with TRBJ1-1; D may be TRBD1 (5 bases). CDR1 and CDR2 (germline): DFQATT, SNEGSKA (reference sequence). V lost 6 bases, J lost 6 bases, and 17 bases lay in between. The CDR3 is made up of 13 amino acids. The CDR3 DNA reads as TGCAGTGCCAGCCGGGGGTACCGGGCTGAAGCTTTCTTT. Protein sequence: CSASRGYRAEAFF.

This clonotype was picked up many times. The gene calls are TRBV7-6 and TRBJ2-7; possibly TRBD1 or TRBD2 for D (5 bases each). The CDR3 loop spans 14 amino acids. V was trimmed by 7 bases and J by 5 bases, leaving 18 bases between them. The germline V gene encodes CDR1 SGHVS and CDR2 FNYEAQ. The CDR3 sequence: CASTRFEGWNEQYF. The CDR3 DNA is TGTGCCAGCACCCGATTTGAGGGGTGGAACGAGCAGTACTTC.

This clonotype has a count of ten or more. V usage is TRBV5-1 and J usage is TRBJ1-1; a possible D gene is TRBD1 (5 bases). V gave up 4 bases and J gave up 8 bases, with 18 bases separating them. In germline, CDR1 is SGHRS, CDR2 YFSETQ. The CDR3 length is 14 residues. CDR3 sequence reads: CASSAQGAAVEAFF. As DNA, the CDR3 is TGCGCCAGCAGCGCCCAGGGCGCCGCAGTGGAAGCTTTCTTT.

This clonotype showed up just a few times. The chain links TRBV19 to TRBJ1-1; D remains unclear. Germline lookup yields CDR1 LNHDA and CDR2 SQIVND (reference sequence). Trimming cost V 7 bases and J 2 bases, with 14 bases left between them. The CDR3 totals 14 residues. CDR3 in DNA: TGTGCCAGTACGGGAGAGGGAGACAACACTGAAGCTTTCTTT. This sequence encodes CASTGEGDNTEAFF.

The chain couples TRBV7-2 to TRBJ2-2; D possibly corresponds to TRBD1 (6 bases). Per the germline V gene, CDR1 is SGHTA and CDR2 is FQGNSA. This CDR3 contains 12 residues. The ends were cut back, 5 bases at V and 11 bases at J, with 12 bases in the middle. CDR3 residues: CASSQTGSELFF. For the CDR3, the DNA is TGTGCCAGCAGCCAGACAGGTTCAGAGCTGTTTTTT. Full variable domain (outside the CDR3, taken from reference TRBV7-2 and TRBJ2-2): GAGVSQSPSNKVTEKGKDVELRCDPISGHTALYWYRQSLGQGLEFLIYFQGNSAPDKSGLPSDRFSAERTGGSVSTLTIQRTQQEDSAVYLCASSQTGSELFFGEGSRLTVL.

This clonotype was seen a few times. The chain carries TRBV4-1 and TRBJ1-1, with a weak D call TRBD1 (5 bases). CDR3 length: 18 residues. Per the germline V gene, CDR1 is MGHRA and CDR2 is YSYEKL. V lost 2 bases, J lost 5 bases, and 24 bases lay in between. The DNA for the CDR3 is TGCGCCAGCAGCCAAAAAGCGCCAGGAGAAGGGGTCGGGACTGAAGCTTTCTTT. Protein sequence: CASSQKAPGEGVGTEAFF.